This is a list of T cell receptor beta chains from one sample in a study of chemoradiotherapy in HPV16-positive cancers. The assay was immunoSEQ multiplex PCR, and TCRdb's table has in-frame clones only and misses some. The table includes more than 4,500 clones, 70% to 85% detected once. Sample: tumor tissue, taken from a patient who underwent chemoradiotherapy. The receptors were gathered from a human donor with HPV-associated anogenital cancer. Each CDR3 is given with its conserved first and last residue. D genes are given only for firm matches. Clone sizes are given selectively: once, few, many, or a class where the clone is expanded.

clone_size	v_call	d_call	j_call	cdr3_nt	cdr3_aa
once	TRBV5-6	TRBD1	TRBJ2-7	TGTGCCAGCAGCGGCCCAGGGACAGTCTCCTACGAGCAGTACTTC	CASSGPGTVSYEQYF
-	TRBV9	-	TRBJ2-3	TGTGCCAGCAGCGTAGCTTTTATTGAGGGCCGCACAGATACGCAGTATTTT	CASSVAFIEGRTDTQYF
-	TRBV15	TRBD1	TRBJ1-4	TGTGCCACCAGCAGAGATCAGGGGACAGGGTACGAAAAACTGTTTTTT	CATSRDQGTGYEKLFF
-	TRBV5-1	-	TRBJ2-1	TGCGCCAGCAGCTTGGCTAGTGTGGGCTCCTACAATGAGCAGTTCTTC	CASSLASVGSYNEQFF
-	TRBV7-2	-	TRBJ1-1	TGTGCCAGCAGCTTCGGGTGGAGGGAACCTGAAGCTTTCTTT	CASSFGWREPEAFF
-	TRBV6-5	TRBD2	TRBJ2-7	TGTGCCAGCAGTTACTCGGGACTAGCGGGGGCCGAGCAGTACTTC	CASSYSGLAGAEQYF
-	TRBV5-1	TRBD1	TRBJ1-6	TGCGCCAGCAGCCCGGACAGGGATTCACCCCTCCACTTT	CASSPDRDSPLHF
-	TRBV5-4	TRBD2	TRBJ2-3	TGTGCCAGCAGCCGAGGGACTAGCGGGGGGATCACAGATACGCAGTATTTT	CASSRGTSGGITDTQYF
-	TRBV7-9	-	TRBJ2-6	TGTGCCAGCAGCTTAGTTGGTGGGGCCAACGTCCTGACTTTC	CASSLVGGANVLTF
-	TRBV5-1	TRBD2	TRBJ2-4	TGCGCCAGCAGCTTGAGACTAGCGGAAAAAAACATTCAGTACTTC	CASSLRLAEKNIQYF
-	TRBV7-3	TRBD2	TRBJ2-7	TGTGCCAGCAGCTTAGGGGTTGGGGAGGGCTACGAGCAGTACTTC	CASSLGVGEGYEQYF
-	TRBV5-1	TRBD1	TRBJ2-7	TGCGCCAGCAGCTTAGAGACAGGGGACTACGAGCAGTACTTC	CASSLETGDYEQYF
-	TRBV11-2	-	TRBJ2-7	TGTGCCAGCAGCGAAAATTTCGGGGAAATTAACTACGAGCAGTACTTC	CASSENFGEINYEQYF
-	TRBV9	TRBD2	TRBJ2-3	TGTGCCAGCAGCTTAGCGGGGAGTAACACAGATACGCAGTATTTT	CASSLAGSNTDTQYF
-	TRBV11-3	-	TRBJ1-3	TGTGCCAGCAGCTTACGGACGGCCGACTCTGGAAACACCATATATTTT	CASSLRTADSGNTIYF
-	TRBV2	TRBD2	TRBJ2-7	TGTGCCAGCAGGGACCTAGCGGGAGGGCCTGAGCAGTACTTC	CASRDLAGGPEQYF
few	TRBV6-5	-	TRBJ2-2	TGTGCCAGCAGTTACGACTCAGGGACCGGGGAGCTGTTTTTT	CASSYDSGTGELFF
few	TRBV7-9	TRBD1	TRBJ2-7	TGTGCCAGCAGCACCGGACAGGGGATCTACGAGCAGTACTTC	CASSTGQGIYEQYF
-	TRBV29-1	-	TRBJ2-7	TGCAGCGTACAAAGGCCCCCAACGGGGTACGAGCAGTACTTC	CSVQRPPTGYEQYF
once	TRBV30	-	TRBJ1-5	TGTGCCTGGAGTGTCAGAGGGGATCAGCCCCAGCATTTT	CAWSVRGDQPQHF
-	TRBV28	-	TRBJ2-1	TGTGCCAGCAGCCTCCACACCAGCTCCTACAATGAGCAGTTCTTC	CASSLHTSSYNEQFF
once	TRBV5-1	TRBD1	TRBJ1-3	TGCGCCAGCAGCCCCCAGGGGGGCCGCTCTGGAAACACCATATATTTT	CASSPQGGRSGNTIYF
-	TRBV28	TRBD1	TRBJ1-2	TGTGCCAGCAGCCCCATGGGGGGACAGCTATATGGCTACACCTTC	CASSPMGGQLYGYTF
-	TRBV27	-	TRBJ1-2	TGTGCCAGCAGTTTAGACAGAAACTATGGCTACACCTTC	CASSLDRNYGYTF
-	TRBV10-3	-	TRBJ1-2	TGTGCCATCAGTGAGTCTGTAGACTTCTATGGCTACACCTTC	CAISESVDFYGYTF
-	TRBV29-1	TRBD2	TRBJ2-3	TGCAGCGTTGAAGGGGGTGCGGGAGCAGATACGCAGTATTTT	CSVEGGAGADTQYF
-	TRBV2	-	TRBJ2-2	TGTGCCAGCAGTGTAATAACAGAACCCACCGGGGAGCTGTTTTTT	CASSVITEPTGELFF
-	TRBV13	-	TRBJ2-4	TGTGCCAGCAGCTTTGGTGCTTACGTGGGCAAAAACATTCAGTACTTC	CASSFGAYVGKNIQYF
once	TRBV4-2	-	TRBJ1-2	TGTGCCAGCAGCTCAGAGGGGGGAGAACCGACTAACTATGGCTACACCTTC	CASSSEGGEPTNYGYTF